Listed here is a single T cell receptor (beta chain). Participants were aged about 18 to 90 years, lived in roughly 23 US areas, and enrolled virtually. Method: immunoSEQ multiplex PCR; TCRdb's copy keeps in-frame clones and lacks some. The table includes 200,000 to 250,000 clones, approximately 80% detected once. The data were taken from a study of blood T cell repertoires in COVID-19. The overall study: The cDNA or gDNA used as material had been derived from T cells, B-cell-depleted T cells, or PBMCs.

Germline V lookup: CDR1 MNHEY, CDR2 SVGEGT. V lost 0 bases, J lost 7 bases, and 12 bases lay in between. The CDR3 has 15 amino acids. The V call is TRBV6-2 or TRBV6-3, the J call TRBJ1-4; unclear D gene. The material sequenced was PBMCs or T cells enriched from blood (not recorded which). This clonotype originated in a man in his forties who had recovered from COVID-19. The CDR3 bases are TGTGCCAGCAGTTACTCCCCGGCGGAAGTTGAAAAACTGTTTTTT. As protein: CASSYSPAEVEKLFF.